One sample yielded the 13 T cell receptor beta chains listed below, sequenced in a study of naive and memory T cell subsets. The beta constant-region primer was an equimolar mix of two oligonucleotides covering TRBC1 and TRBC2. TCRdb independently ran MiXCR on the UMI-ligation and nested PCR reads; one entry per CDR3 protein. Of 140,000 to 150,000 distinct CDR3 sequences detected, approximately 15% appear once; the ten largest clones hold 0.14% to 0.15%. Specimen: naive CD4+ T cells from blood. Receptors originate from a human donor in good health.

The chain uses TRBV29-1 and TRBJ2-7; 13 nucleotides agree with TRBD2. The CDR3 sequence is 14 residues long. The germline V gene has CDR1 SQVTM and CDR2 ANQGSEA. V trimming: 0 bases; J trimming: 6 bases; junction bases outside the gene matches: 2. CDR3 coding DNA: TGCAGCGTTGAAGAGGGACTAGCGGGGTTCGAGCAGTACTTC. It is translated as CSVEEGLAGFEQYF.

This sequence joins TRBV11-2 and TRBJ1-1; no reliable D call. Germline V gene data show CDR1 as SGHAT and CDR2 as FQNNGV. The V and J ends lost 4 bases and 1 base respectively, with 13 bases between them. The CDR3 runs 15 residues. The CDR3 region has the DNA TGTGCCAGCAGCTCTTGGAGCGCCGGGAACACTGAAGCTTTCTTT. It codes for CASSSWSAGNTEAFF.

This clonotype was observed a handful of times. The chain links TRBV28 to TRBJ2-1; no clear D gene. This CDR3 comprises 10 residues. Germline V gene sequence: CDR1 MDHEN, CDR2 SYDVKM. V was trimmed by 8 bases and J by 7 bases, leaving 6 bases between them. The CDR3 nucleotides are TGTGCCAGCTACGGGAATGAGCAGTTCTTC. This gives the protein CASYGNEQFF.

This clonotype was seen more than once but under ten times. The CDR3 protein is CASSSLSGKYNEQFF. CDR3 in DNA: TGCGCCAGCAGCTCCCTTAGCGGGAAGTACAATGAGCAGTTCTTC. V is TRBV5-1 and J is TRBJ2-1; 8 bases match TRBD2. The CDR3 spans 15 residues. CDR1 and CDR2 (germline): SGHRS, YFSETQ. With 3 bases clipped from V and 4 bases from J, the junction kept 6 bases outside the gene matches.

This clonotype turned up a few times. This CDR3 is CASSKPRVRLDFTDTQYF. Here the CDR3 DNA reads TGTGCCAGCAGCAAACCCCGAGTGAGACTAGATTTCACAGATACGCAGTATTTT. The chain uses TRBV7-8 and TRBJ2-3; possibly TRBD2 for D (6 bases). CDR1 SGHVS and CDR2 FQNEAQ come from the germline V gene. The CDR3 is made up of 18 amino acids. V dropped 5 bases and J dropped 2 bases, with 23 bases sitting between them.

The table lists this clonotype with a few counts. This chain links TRBV4-3 with TRBJ1-3; D ambiguous. CDR1 and CDR2 from the germline V gene are LGHNA and YSLEER. This CDR3 spans 14 amino acids. V lost 1 base, J lost 2 bases, and 6 bases lay in between. This CDR3 is CASSQGRAGNTIYF. The CDR3 bases are TGCGCCAGCAGCCAAGGACGAGCTGGAAACACCATATATTTT.

This clonotype was observed a handful of times. V is TRBV29-1 and J is TRBJ1-1; D is unclear. Trimming stripped 4 bases from V and 0 bases from J, with 9 bases between. This CDR3 is 13 amino acids long. Germline V gene data show CDR1 as SQVTM and CDR2 as ANQGSEA. The CDR3 is CSVVITVNTEAFF. CDR3 DNA: TGCAGCGTTGTGATTACTGTGAACACTGAAGCTTTCTTT.

The chain uses TRBV19 and TRBJ2-1, with TRBD2 matching 9 bases. The CDR3 loop spans 15 amino acids. The ends lost 7 bases at V and 7 bases at J; junction bases unmatched: 11. The germline gives CDR1 LNHDA, CDR2 SQIVND (reference sequence). CDR3 in DNA: TGTGCCAGTACCCTGGGGCGGGAGGGCAGGAATGAGCAGTTCTTC. Its protein is CASTLGREGRNEQFF.

This clonotype appeared a few times. The chain employs TRBV24-1 and TRBJ2-2; D ambiguous. This CDR3 region has 14 residues. V gave up 5 bases and J gave up 4 bases, with 10 bases separating them. Germline V CDR1 and CDR2: KGHDR, SFDVKD. The CDR3 sequence is CATSAGKTTGELFF. The CDR3 DNA follows: TGTGCCACCAGTGCTGGGAAGACCACCGGGGAGCTGTTTTTT.

The chain recombines TRBV12-3 or TRBV12-4 with TRBJ2-1; 10 bases are shared with TRBD2. V trimming: 5 bases; J trimming: 7 bases; junction bases outside the gene matches: 5. The CDR3 totals 14 residues. CDR3 in amino acids: CASSPSGSSNEQFF. CDR3 DNA sequence: TGTGCCAGCAGTCCTAGCGGGAGTAGTAATGAGCAGTTCTTC.

In its sample, this clonotype was seen a few times. The genes are TRBV29-1 and TRBJ1-1; D remains ambiguous. Trimming cost V 6 bases and J 4 bases, with 12 bases left between them. From germline, CDR1 is SQVTM and CDR2 ANQGSEA. The CDR3 has 12 residues. In DNA, the CDR3 is TGCAGCGTCCCCTGGGGTACCACTGAAGCTTTCTTT. Residues: CSVPWGTTEAFF.

This clonotype was found a few times. The chain has TRBV7-7 and TRBJ2-1, with TRBD2 matching 7 bases. V gave up 4 bases and J gave up 0 bases; unmatched junction bases: 6. CDR1 is SSHAT, CDR2 FNYEAQ, per germline (reference sequence). CDR3 length: 16 residues. Here the CDR3 reads CASSSGTTSSYNEQFF. The CDR3 coding sequence is TGTGCCAGCAGCTCCGGGACTACAAGCTCCTACAATGAGCAGTTCTTC.

This clonotype has more than one count but fewer than ten. In nucleotides, the CDR3 is TGCAGTGCCGGGGACAGGGATTATCTGTTTTTT. The encoded protein is CSAGDRDYLFF. The rearrangement links TRBV20-1 to TRBJ1-4; TRBD1 matches at 9 bases. The V and J ends lost 6 bases and 14 bases, in that order; junction bases with no gene match: 7. Germline lookup yields CDR1 DFQATT and CDR2 SNEGSKA (reference sequence). This CDR3 comprises 11 residues.